The 8 T cell receptor beta chains below were found in one sample sequenced in a study of T cells in Graves' hyperthyroidism and ophthalmopathy. RNA transcripts served as the template for amplifying TCR beta CDR3 regions. HTBI primers were the set used in a first-round RT-PCR of the TCR CDR3. One entry per CDR3 protein results from TCRdb running MiXCR on the multiplex PCR reads. This sample yields approximately 630,000 distinct CDR3 sequences, of which around 15% are seen a single time; approximately 3.9% belongs to the top ten. Material for sequencing was blood. The source is a woman aged 25 to 39 with Graves' hyperthyroidism.

This clonotype was counted ten times or more. The gene calls are TRBV29-1 and TRBJ1-1; 7 bases line up with TRBD1. Germline V lookup: CDR1 SQVTM, CDR2 ANQGSEA. J gave up 5 bases and V 4 bases, and 4 bases lay outside the gene matches. CDR3 length: 12 residues. The CDR3 bases are TGCAGCGTTGTAGGCAGGGGGACTGAAGCTTTCTTT. It translates to CSVVGRGTEAFF.

This clonotype was seen only a few times. The rearrangement joins TRBV6-1 to TRBJ2-1, with 13 bases matching TRBD2. The CDR3 runs to 16 residues. Trimming removed 6 bases from V and 7 bases from J; junction bases left unmatched: 9. Germline lookup yields CDR1 MNHNS and CDR2 SASEGT. The CDR3 loop is CASRVGLAGVWNEQFF. The DNA of the CDR3 is TGTGCCAGCAGGGTTGGACTAGCGGGAGTATGGAATGAGCAGTTCTTC.

This chain joins TRBV20-1 and TRBJ2-3; possible D gene TRBD2, 5 bases. CDR1 is DFQATT and CDR2 is SNEGSKA in the germline V gene (reference sequence). This CDR3 spans 16 amino acids. Trimming took 0 bases from V and 5 from J, leaving 18 bases between them. CDR3 bases: TGCAGTGCTAGAGATTTGCGGGCCCCTGAGAGAGATACGCAGTATTTT. It translates to CSARDLRAPERDTQYF.

This clonotype was recorded at least ten times. This chain connects TRBV20-1 to TRBJ2-7, with D possibly being TRBD2 (6 bases). The CDR3 extends over 16 amino acids. The ends were cut back, 0 bases at V and 4 bases at J, with 19 bases in the middle. Germline V gene lookup returns CDR1 DFQATT and CDR2 SNEGSKA (reference sequence). The DNA of the CDR3 is TGCAGTGCTAGAGACCTCCCAGCGACGGGGGAATACGAGCAGTACTTC. Amino acids: CSARDLPATGEYEQYF.

This clonotype appeared a few times. V gene TRBV2 combines with J gene TRBJ1-4; 7 bases align to TRBD1. The CDR3 loop spans 15 amino acids. Per the germline V gene, CDR1 is SNHLY and CDR2 is FYNNEI. J gave up 0 bases and V 7 bases, and 5 bases lay outside the gene matches. CDR3 residues: CASTSQGATNEKLFF. The CDR3 region has the DNA TGTGCCAGCACTTCGCAGGGGGCAACTAATGAAAAACTGTTTTTT.

This clonotype was seen more than once but under ten times. The rearrangement joins TRBV19 to TRBJ2-5; D gene ambiguous. Germline values: CDR1 LNHDA, CDR2 SQIVND (reference sequence). The CDR3 runs to 14 residues. Trimming cost V 3 bases and J 5 bases, with 13 bases left between them. The CDR3 spells CASSILGRFETQYF. DNA for the CDR3: TGTGCCAGTAGTATTCTGGGCAGGTTCGAGACCCAGTACTTC. Using reference TRBV19 and TRBJ2-5 for the parts outside the CDR3, the full variable domain is DGGITQSPKYLFRKEGQNVTLSCEQNLNHDAMYWYRQDPGQGLRLIYYSQIVNDFQKGDIAEGYSVSREKKESFPLTVTSAQKNPTAFYLCASSILGRFETQYFGPGTRLLVL.

This clonotype was seen a few times. V gene TRBV19 combines with J gene TRBJ2-1, with unresolved D. The V and J ends lost 5 bases and 0 bases respectively, with 14 bases between them. The CDR3 extends over 16 amino acids. The germline CDR1 and CDR2 sequences are LNHDA and SQIVND (reference sequence). DNA of the CDR3: TGTGCCAGTAGTGTGGTTTGGAGAGGCTCCTACAATGAGCAGTTCTTC. Encoded protein: CASSVVWRGSYNEQFF.

The chain joins TRBV11-2 to TRBJ2-7; 8 bases line up with TRBD1. Germline V lookup: CDR1 SGHAT, CDR2 FQNNGV. Germline trimming cut 4 bases from V and 6 bases from J; bases unmatched to any gene: 8. The CDR3 spans 14 residues. CDR3 bases: TGTGCCAGCAGCTCCACGACAGGGGTAGGCGAGCAGTACTTC. Protein product: CASSSTTGVGEQYF.